This is a list of T cell receptor beta chains from one sample in a study of synovial regulatory T cells in juvenile arthritis. TCRdb's copy holds only in-frame clones and misses some; the assay was immunoSEQ multiplex PCR. The table lists 7,700 or so clones, with around 1.7% in the top ten. Sample: Treg cells from blood. These receptor sequences come from a donor younger than 30 with juvenile idiopathic arthritis. The CDR3 runs from the conserved cysteine through the conserved F or W. The size field is filled for only some rows; it gives once, few, many or a size class.

NA,TRBV15,TRBJ2-5,CATSRGVSSYEQYF
NA,TRBV5-1,TRBJ2-4,CASSRGTGIQYF
NA,TRBV5-1,TRBJ1-4,CASSPLANEKLFF
NA,TRBV19,TRBJ1-5,CATARSNLDQPQHF
NA,TRBV6-5,TRBJ1-2,CASSAGTPYGYTF
NA,TRBV9,TRBJ1-3,CASSPRTVVGNTIYF
NA,TRBV7-4,TRBJ1-4,CASKRQFPAGANEKLFF
NA,TRBV9,TRBJ1-3,CASTPEGHSGNTIYF
NA,TRBV28,TRBJ1-1,CASSIVSGNTEAFF
NA,TRBV10-3,TRBJ2-1,CAIRGFGAGNEQFF
NA,TRBV7-8,TRBJ2-3,CASSLMGQGSTDTQYF
NA,TRBV2,TRBJ1-1,CASSVDTEAFF
medium-sized,TRBV18,TRBJ1-2,CASSQGTVQDYGYTF
NA,TRBV7-9,TRBJ2-7,CASSLAGWRETYEQYF
NA,TRBV18,TRBJ2-3,CASSPLPSPFTDTQYF
NA,TRBV18,TRBJ2-7,CASSSGTWGEQYF
NA,TRBV11-2,TRBJ1-2,CASSLDFTGYYGYTF
NA,TRBV5-4,TRBJ2-1,CASSDRGAGGLQSLPFF
NA,TRBV5-1,TRBJ1-1,CASSFGPGGNTEAFF
NA,TRBV7-9,TRBJ2-1,CASSFLAGGGNEQFF
NA,TRBV11-2,TRBJ2-5,CASSTQGAGGETQYF
NA,TRBV27,TRBJ2-5,CASTKAGGPWETQYF
NA,TRBV7-2,TRBJ2-3,CASSLGRLAGVDTQYF
NA,TRBV6-1,TRBJ2-7,CASRTEVAYEQYF
NA,TRBV27,TRBJ2-3,CASRLSGGTDTQYF
NA,TRBV4-3,TRBJ2-3,CASSQAIDSSSPPFVKYF
NA,TRBV15,TRBJ2-7,CATSTQLPGQEYEQYF
NA,TRBV15,TRBJ1-1,CATAGHTEAFF
NA,TRBV7-3,TRBJ2-5,CASSPQAGETQYF
NA,TRBV7-8,TRBJ1-4,CASSLEGRGTNEKLFF
NA,TRBV5-3,TRBJ1-2,CARSLSREGGYTF
NA,TRBV28,TRBJ2-7,CASSPTGAHYEQYF
NA,TRBV10-2,TRBJ2-7,CASTSSYEQYF
NA,TRBV7-6,TRBJ2-5,CASSLAQETQYF
NA,TRBV14,TRBJ1-2,CASSQAQGYGYTF
NA,TRBV28,TRBJ1-2,CASSLGGHGYTF
NA,TRBV28,TRBJ1-5,CASSQGTIYSNQPQHF
NA,TRBV11-1,TRBJ2-2,CASSFGQRNTGELFF
NA,TRBV11-2,TRBJ1-3,CASSSEGAPGNTIYF
NA,TRBV4-3,TRBJ2-3,CASSQEPLGTSGASTDTQYF
NA,TRBV19,TRBJ2-1,CASISAGAFKEQFF
NA,TRBV19,TRBJ2-5,CASSMGSGTSQYF
NA,TRBV29-1,TRBJ2-3,CSAGLQGTDTQYF
NA,TRBV9,TRBJ1-5,CASSETPRSNQPQHF
NA,TRBV28,TRBJ1-3,CALAGAGNTIYF
NA,TRBV28,TRBJ1-1,CASSLRQLNTEAFF
NA,TRBV5-1,TRBJ2-5,CASSLDYGETQYF
NA,TRBV9,TRBJ1-2,CASSVQTGKIYGYTF
NA,TRBV9,TRBJ2-1,CASSAVPLAGANEQFF
NA,TRBV5-4,TRBJ1-2,CASSWGNYGYTF
NA,TRBV7-2,TRBJ2-5,CASSPTVDPEETQYF
NA,TRBV2,TRBJ1-4,CASSETRVIEKLFF
NA,TRBV28,TRBJ1-1,CASSPPHPNTEAFF
NA,TRBV28,TRBJ1-1,CASSPIWGGPNTEAFF
NA,TRBV6-6,TRBJ1-1,CASTVQGRGTEAFF
NA,TRBV18,TRBJ2-1,CASSGTTYNEQFF
NA,TRBV21-1,TRBJ2-1,CASSAGPYNEQFF
NA,TRBV21-1,TRBJ2-7,CASIVHYEQYF